This is a list of T cell receptor beta chains from one sample in a study of T cell responses to AZD1222 COVID-19 vaccine. Repertoires were generated with immunoSEQ multiplex PCR, while TCRdb's copy carries only in-frame clones and drops some. Here the sample spans some 150,000 clones, about 92% being singletons. Here the sequenced sample was peripheral blood, taken on day 0 of AZD1222 vaccination. The receptor set was obtained from an adult in good health. Both conserved end residues are part of each CDR3. Each record gives: J gene, V gene, clone size, D gene, CDR3 protein, CDR3 DNA. The D gene is left open where the match is weak. Not every row has a clone size; where given, it reads once, few, many or a size class.

TRBJ2-1,TRBV12-5,-,-,CANGSAYNEQFF,TGTGCTAATGGCTCTGCCTACAATGAGCAGTTCTTC
TRBJ1-3,TRBV5-4,-,-,CASSLSVDSSGNTIYF,TGTGCCAGCAGCTTAAGTGTCGACAGCTCTGGAAACACCATATATTTT
TRBJ1-1,TRBV5-1,-,TRBD1,CASSDPAGGNTEAFF,TGCGCCAGCAGCGACCCCGCAGGGGGGAACACTGAAGCTTTCTTT
TRBJ2-3,TRBV9,-,-,CASSLSDTQYF,TGTGCCAGCAGTCTTTCAGATACGCAGTATTTT
TRBJ1-1,TRBV4-1,-,-,CASSQDLLLNTEAFF,TGCGCCAGCAGCCAAGACCTCCTACTGAACACTGAAGCTTTCTTT
TRBJ2-7,TRBV19,-,TRBD1,CASSIPGTGRYEQYF,TGTGCCAGTAGTATTCCCGGGACAGGGAGGTACGAGCAGTACTTC
TRBJ1-4,TRBV15,-,-,CATSRYRVGRANEKLFF,TGTGCCACCAGCAGATATCGAGTCGGCAGGGCTAATGAAAAACTGTTTTTT
TRBJ2-7,TRBV6-5,-,-,CASRVQGGPYEQYF,TGTGCCAGCCGCGTCCAGGGGGGTCCTTACGAGCAGTACTTC
TRBJ1-4,TRBV6-5,-,TRBD1,CASSPRDRGNEKLFF,TGTGCCAGCAGTCCCCGGGACAGGGGTAATGAAAAACTGTTTTTT
TRBJ1-2,TRBV2,-,TRBD1,CASSVYRGNGYTF,TGTGCCAGCAGTGTATACAGGGGGAATGGCTACACCTTC
TRBJ1-1,TRBV12-5,once,-,CASGPPRGGWGNTEAFF,TGTGCTAGTGGTCCGCCCCGGGGCGGATGGGGTAACACTGAAGCTTTCTTT
TRBJ1-5,TRBV28,once,-,CASRTPGHLIPNSNQPQHF,TGTGCCAGCAGGACCCCGGGACATTTAATACCGAATAGCAATCAGCCCCAGCATTTT
TRBJ2-7,TRBV6-2/TRBV6-3,-,TRBD1,CASSFPGQGKYEQYF,TGTGCCAGCAGTTTTCCGGGACAGGGGAAGTATGAGCAGTACTTC
TRBJ2-5,TRBV7-9,-,-,CASSLNDIGLGTQYF,TGTGCCAGCAGCTTGAATGACATCGGTTTGGGGACCCAGTACTTC
TRBJ1-2,TRBV18,-,TRBD1,CASSAGTGHNYGYTF,TGTGCCAGCTCAGCTGGGACAGGTCATAACTATGGCTACACCTTC
TRBJ1-1,TRBV6-5,-,TRBD1,CASSYELTGGGTEAFF,TGTGCCAGCAGTTACGAGTTAACAGGGGGAGGCACTGAAGCTTTCTTT
TRBJ1-1,TRBV9,-,-,CASSVGTGGTEAFF,TGTGCCAGCAGCGTTGGTACGGGGGGTACTGAAGCTTTCTTT
TRBJ2-1,TRBV19,-,-,CASSPLSLSSYNEQFF,TGTGCCAGTAGTCCCCTCTCTCTTAGCTCCTACAATGAGCAGTTCTTC
TRBJ2-2,TRBV28,-,-,CASSFLRENTGELFF,TGTGCCAGCAGTTTCTTGCGGGAGAACACCGGGGAGCTGTTTTTT
TRBJ2-2,TRBV5-1,-,-,CASSLGQNTGELFF,TGCGCCAGCAGCTTGGGACAGAACACCGGGGAGCTGTTTTTT
TRBJ1-1,TRBV5-1,-,TRBD1,CASSLEKGQGNTEAFF,TGCGCCAGCAGCTTGGAAAAGGGACAGGGTAACACTGAAGCTTTCTTT
TRBJ1-6,TRBV4-2,-,-,CASSQDGTRNNSPLHF,TGTGCCAGCAGCCAAGATGGGACAAGGAATAATTCACCCCTCCACTTT
TRBJ2-7,TRBV30,once,-,CAWSPGTVAYEQYF,TGTGCCTGGAGTCCCGGAACAGTAGCCTACGAGCAGTACTTC
TRBJ2-7,TRBV19,-,TRBD2,CASSKSTSGAYEQYF,TGTGCCAGTAGTAAGTCGACTAGCGGGGCCTACGAGCAGTACTTC
TRBJ2-5,TRBV29-1,-,-,CSVESAQLGTQYF,TGCAGCGTTGAATCGGCCCAACTGGGGACCCAGTACTTC
TRBJ1-5,TRBV6-6,-,TRBD1,CASSYGDRVQPQHF,TGTGCCAGCAGTTACGGGGACAGGGTACAGCCCCAGCATTTT
TRBJ1-2,TRBV28,-,-,CASRPPAFNYGYTF,TGTGCCAGCAGGCCCCCAGCTTTTAACTATGGCTACACCTTC
TRBJ2-7,TRBV6-1,-,-,CASSERGHVYEQYF,TGTGCCAGCAGTGAAAGGGGACATGTCTACGAGCAGTACTTC
TRBJ1-4,TRBV28,once,-,CASELGGTNEKLFF,TGTGCCAGTGAACTCGGGGGAACTAATGAAAAACTGTTTTTT
TRBJ1-1,TRBV3-1/TRBV3-2,-,TRBD1,CASSQDWPGQGDTEAFF,TGTGCCAGCAGCCAAGATTGGCCGGGACAGGGGGACACTGAAGCTTTCTTT
TRBJ1-1,TRBV9,-,TRBD1,CASSVGGTGLNTEAFF,TGTGCCAGCAGCGTAGGGGGGACAGGGTTGAACACTGAAGCTTTCTTT
TRBJ2-1,TRBV27,-,TRBD1,CASSTGQGANEQFF,TGTGCCAGCAGTACGGGACAGGGGGCGAATGAGCAGTTCTTC
TRBJ2-6,TRBV4-2,medium-sized,TRBD1,CASSQGTGSGANVLTF,TGTGCCAGCAGCCAAGGGACAGGCTCTGGGGCCAACGTCCTGACTTTC
TRBJ2-5,TRBV3-1/TRBV3-2,-,TRBD1,CASSHVQGASETQYF,TGTGCCAGCAGCCACGTACAGGGGGCGAGTGAGACCCAGTACTTC
TRBJ1-1,TRBV7-9,-,-,CASSLPGSRYMNTEAFF,TGTGCCAGCAGCTTACCCGGCAGCAGATACATGAACACTGAAGCTTTCTTT
TRBJ1-2,TRBV10-3,-,TRBD1,CAISEEGQGYVNYGYTF,TGTGCCATCAGTGAGGAGGGACAGGGGTATGTTAACTATGGCTACACCTTC
TRBJ2-4,TRBV3-1/TRBV3-2,-,-,CASSQVMGVGSAKNIQYF,TGTGCCAGCAGCCAAGTAATGGGGGTAGGGTCAGCCAAAAACATTCAGTACTTC
TRBJ1-6,TRBV7-2,-,-,CASSLKGGNSPLHF,TGTGCCAGCAGCTTAAAGGGGGGCAATTCACCCCTCCACTTT
TRBJ1-2,TRBV7-2,-,-,CASSFADPPMSYTF,TGTGCCAGCAGCTTCGCAGACCCCCCTATGAGCTACACCTTC
TRBJ2-1,TRBV18,-,-,CASSPDLQGYEQFF,TGTGCCAGCTCACCAGACCTACAAGGTTACGAGCAGTTCTTC
TRBJ1-2,TRBV5-1,-,TRBD1,CASSPHEGQNYGYTF,TGCGCCAGCAGCCCCCACGAGGGACAGAATTATGGCTACACCTTC
TRBJ2-1,TRBV18,once,-,CASSPLRDELVSEQFF,TGTGCCAGCTCACCACTCCGGGACGAGTTGGTTAGTGAGCAGTTCTTC
TRBJ1-6,TRBV6-5,-,-,CASRDRNSPLHF,TGTGCCAGCAGGGATCGTAATTCACCCCTCCACTTT
TRBJ1-2,TRBV15,once,-,CATSKPGLSDLYGYTF,TGTGCCACCAGCAAGCCAGGGTTAAGTGATTTATATGGCTACACCTTC
TRBJ2-3,TRBV18,-,-,CASSPLAGKGTQYF,TGTGCCAGCTCACCACTCGCTGGAAAGGGCACGCAGTATTTT
TRBJ1-3,TRBV6-9,-,TRBD1,CASSYSGQIFSGNTIYF,TGTGCCAGCAGTTATTCGGGACAGATCTTCTCTGGAAACACCATATATTTT
TRBJ2-1,TRBV28,-,-,CASSLAGIEQFF,TGTGCCAGCAGTTTGGCTGGGATTGAGCAGTTCTTC
TRBJ1-1,TRBV30,-,TRBD1,CAWSVQGQGNTEAFF,TGTGCCTGGAGTGTACAGGGGCAGGGGAACACTGAAGCTTTCTTT
TRBJ2-7,TRBV30,-,-,CAWSNTGTLWEQYF,TGTGCCTGGAGTAATACCGGGACCCTGTGGGAGCAGTACTTC
TRBJ2-7,TRBV2,-,-,CASSGYSGARNEQYF,TGTGCCAGCAGTGGATATAGTGGTGCTCGGAACGAGCAGTACTTC